This TCR beta chain was profiled in a study of cytomegalovirus exposure and HLA in healthy donors. Overall study context: Most donors, around 81% of around 400 genotyped, fell in the Caucasian-associated ancestry cluster. Study observations and caveats: Clonal expansion, a later analysis showed, was greater in HLA-associated TCR beta chains than in equally common others.

Donors were ostensibly healthy at sampling, although undocumented immune exposures were probable. With 60 Vbeta and 13 Jbeta primers, the PCR was carried out. Sequencing was performed with immunoSEQ multiplex PCR; in TCRdb, only in-frame clones are kept and a portion is missing. The sample holds more than 150,000 clones; about 82% are singletons and the top ten take about 1.5%. CDR1 SGHTA and CDR2 FQGNSA come from the germline V gene. Trimming removed 2 bases at V and 2 bases at J, with 11 bases between. CDR3 length equals 15 residues. With respect to this clone: What it binds is not known.

Sequenced: PBMCs. V usage is TRBV7-2 and J usage is TRBJ2-3, with D perhaps matching TRBD1 (6 bases). The origin of this receptor is a man aged 18 to 29 in good health and CMV-seronegative. The DNA of the CDR3 is TGTGCCAGCAGCTTAACCGGGACAACCACAGATACGCAGTATTTT. Its protein product is CASSLTGTTTDTQYF.